The subject of this entry is one T cell receptor (beta chain). Its cognate antigen is unknown. The germline V gene encodes CDR1 MNHEY and CDR2 SMNVEV (reference sequence). Trimming took off 5 bases at V and 2 bases at J, with 17 bases between the two ends. There are 16 residues in the CDR3. The data originate from a study of beta chain features in type 1 diabetes. Once sorted, every population was more than 98% pure. Study-level points and caveats: People with Type 1 diabetes carried modestly yet significantly shorter TCRB CDR3s in all four CD4+ subsets.

The authors reverse transcribed all of the isolated RNA, so sequencing captured expressed TCRB transcripts. Read counts averaged roughly 4 million for samples of naive, central memory and regulatory T cells. Only in-frame clones appear in the TCRdb table, and some are missing; sequencing was by immunoSEQ multiplex PCR. The sample yields 500,000 to 850,000 clones, more than 12% seen once. This sequence joins TRBV27 and TRBJ2-3; D not resolved. The receptor was isolated from a man aged 18 to 35 with type 1 diabetes. The source material was naive CD4+ T cells from blood. The CDR3 region is CASSPPRRSLTDTQYF. The CDR3 coding sequence is TGTGCCAGCAGTCCCCCCCGAAGGTCCCTCACAGATACGCAGTATTTT.